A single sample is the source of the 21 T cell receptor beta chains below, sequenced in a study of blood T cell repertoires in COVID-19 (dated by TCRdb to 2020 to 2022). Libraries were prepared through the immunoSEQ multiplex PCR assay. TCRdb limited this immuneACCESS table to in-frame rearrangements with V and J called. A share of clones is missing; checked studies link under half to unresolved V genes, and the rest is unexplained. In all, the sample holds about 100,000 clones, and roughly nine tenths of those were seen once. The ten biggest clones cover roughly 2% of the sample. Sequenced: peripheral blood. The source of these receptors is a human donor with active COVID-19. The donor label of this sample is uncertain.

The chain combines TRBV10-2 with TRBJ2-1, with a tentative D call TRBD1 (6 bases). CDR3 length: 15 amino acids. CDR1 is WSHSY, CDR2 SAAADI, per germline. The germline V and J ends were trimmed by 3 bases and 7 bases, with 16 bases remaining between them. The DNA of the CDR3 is TGCGCCAGCAGTGACCTTCGACAGGACATTAATGAGCAGTTCTTC. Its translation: CASSDLRQDINEQFF.

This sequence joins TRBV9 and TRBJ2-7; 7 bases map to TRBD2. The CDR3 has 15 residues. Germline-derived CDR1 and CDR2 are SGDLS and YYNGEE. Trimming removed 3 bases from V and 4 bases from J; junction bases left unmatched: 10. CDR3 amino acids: CASSGDPAGVYEQYF. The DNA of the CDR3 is TGTGCCAGCAGCGGCGATCCTGCGGGGGTTTACGAGCAGTACTTC.

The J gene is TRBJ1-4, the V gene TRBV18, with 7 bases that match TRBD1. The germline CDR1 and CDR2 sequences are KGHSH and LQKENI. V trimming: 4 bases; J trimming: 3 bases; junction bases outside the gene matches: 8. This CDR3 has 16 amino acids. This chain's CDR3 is CASSQAQGVANEKLFF. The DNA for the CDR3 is TGTGCCAGCTCACAAGCCCAGGGGGTAGCTAATGAAAAACTGTTTTTT.

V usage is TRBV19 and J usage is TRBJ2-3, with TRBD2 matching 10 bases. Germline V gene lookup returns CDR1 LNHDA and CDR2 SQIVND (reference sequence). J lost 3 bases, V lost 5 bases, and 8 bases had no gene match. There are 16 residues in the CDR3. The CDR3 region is CASSFERGGTTDTQYF. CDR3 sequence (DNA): TGTGCCAGTAGTTTCGAGCGGGGGGGCACGACAGATACGCAGTATTTT.

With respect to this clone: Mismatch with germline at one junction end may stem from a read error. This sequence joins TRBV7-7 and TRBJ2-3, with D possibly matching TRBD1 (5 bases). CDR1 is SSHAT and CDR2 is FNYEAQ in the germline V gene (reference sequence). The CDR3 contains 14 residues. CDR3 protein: CASSLGPRADTQYF. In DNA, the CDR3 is TGTGCTAGCAGCTTAGGGCCCAGGGCAGATACGCAGTATTTT.

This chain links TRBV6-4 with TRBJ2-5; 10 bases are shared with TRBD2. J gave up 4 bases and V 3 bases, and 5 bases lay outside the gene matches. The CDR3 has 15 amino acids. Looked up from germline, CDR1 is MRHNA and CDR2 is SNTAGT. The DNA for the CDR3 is TGTGCCAGCAGTGAGTCTAGCGGGGGAGGAGAGACCCAGTACTTC. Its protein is CASSESSGGGETQYF.

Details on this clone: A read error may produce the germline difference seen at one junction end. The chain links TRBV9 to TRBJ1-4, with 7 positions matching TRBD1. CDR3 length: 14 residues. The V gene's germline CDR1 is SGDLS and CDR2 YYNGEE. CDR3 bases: TGTGCCAGCAGCCCAGGGACAGCCCCAGGATGGTTGGTTTTT. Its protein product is CASSPGTAPGWLVF.

For the CDR3, the DNA is TGCGCCAGCAGCCTCGGGACAGGGAAGGATCAGCCCCAGCATTTT. Protein sequence: CASSLGTGKDQPQHF. The chain carries TRBV5-1 and TRBJ1-5; 9 bases agree with TRBD1. The V segment lost 4 bases and the J segment 5 bases; nucleotides outside the gene matches: 7. The CDR3 is made up of 15 amino acids. Germline values: CDR1 SGHRS, CDR2 YFSETQ. The complete variable domain, with remaining parts taken from reference TRBV5-1 and TRBJ1-5, reads KAGVTQTPRYLIKTRGQQVTLSCSPISGHRSVSWYQQTPGQGLQFLFEYFSETQRNKGNFPGRFSGRQFSNSRSEMNVSTLELGDSALYLCASSLGTGKDQPQHFGDGTRLSIL.

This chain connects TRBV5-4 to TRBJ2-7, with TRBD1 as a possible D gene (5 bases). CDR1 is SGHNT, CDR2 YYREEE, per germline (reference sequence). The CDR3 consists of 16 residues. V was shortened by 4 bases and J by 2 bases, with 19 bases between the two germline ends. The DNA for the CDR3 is TGTGCCAGCAGCAGTGGTGCAGGGCAAACCACCTACGAGCAGTACTTC. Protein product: CASSSGAGQTTYEQYF.

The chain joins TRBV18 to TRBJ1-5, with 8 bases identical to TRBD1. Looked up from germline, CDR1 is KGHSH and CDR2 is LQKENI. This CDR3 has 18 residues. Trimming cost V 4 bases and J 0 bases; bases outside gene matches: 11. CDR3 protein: CASSQDRGPLNSNQPQHF. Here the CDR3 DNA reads TGTGCCAGCTCACAAGACAGGGGCCCCCTTAATAGCAATCAGCCCCAGCATTTT.

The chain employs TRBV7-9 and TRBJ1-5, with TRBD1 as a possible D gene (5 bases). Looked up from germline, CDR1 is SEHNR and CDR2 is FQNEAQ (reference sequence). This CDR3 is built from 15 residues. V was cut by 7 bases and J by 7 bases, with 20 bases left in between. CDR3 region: CASTGGGSEGQPQHF. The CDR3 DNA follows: TGTGCCAGCACCGGGGGGGGAAGCGAGGGGCAGCCCCAGCATTTT.

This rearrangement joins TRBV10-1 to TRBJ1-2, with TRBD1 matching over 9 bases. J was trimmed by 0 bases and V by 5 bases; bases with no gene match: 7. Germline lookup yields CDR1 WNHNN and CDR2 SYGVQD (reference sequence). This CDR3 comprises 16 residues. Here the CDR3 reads CASSFTGGTPNYGYTF. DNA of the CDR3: TGCGCCAGCAGTTTCACAGGGGGCACCCCTAACTATGGCTACACCTTC.

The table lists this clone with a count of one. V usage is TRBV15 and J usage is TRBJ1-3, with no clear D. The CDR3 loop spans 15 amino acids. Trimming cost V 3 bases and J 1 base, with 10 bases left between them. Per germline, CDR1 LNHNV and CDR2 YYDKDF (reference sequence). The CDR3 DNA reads TGTGCCACCAGCAGGACGCGGTTTTCTGGAAACACCATATATTTT. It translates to CATSRTRFSGNTIYF. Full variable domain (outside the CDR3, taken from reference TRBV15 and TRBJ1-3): DAMVIQNPRYQVTQFGKPVTLSCSQTLNHNVMYWYQQKSSQAPKLLFHYYDKDFNNEADTPDNFQSRRPNTSFCFLDIRSPGLGDTAMYLCATSRTRFSGNTIYFGEGSWLTVV.

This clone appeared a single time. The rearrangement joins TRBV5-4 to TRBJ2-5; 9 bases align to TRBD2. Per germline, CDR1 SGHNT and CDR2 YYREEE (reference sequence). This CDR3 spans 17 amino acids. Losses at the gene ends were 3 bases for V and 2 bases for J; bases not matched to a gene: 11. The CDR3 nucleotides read TGTGCCAGCAGCTGGGGCGGCGGGGGGGCTTCACAAGAGACCCAGTACTTC. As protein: CASSWGGGGASQETQYF.

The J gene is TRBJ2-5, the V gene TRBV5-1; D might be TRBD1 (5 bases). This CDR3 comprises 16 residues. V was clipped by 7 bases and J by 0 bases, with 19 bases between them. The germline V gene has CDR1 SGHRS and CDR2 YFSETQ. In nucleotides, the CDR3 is TGCGCCAGCCGCCAGGGCCCTAGACTCAACCAAGAGACCCAGTACTTC. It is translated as CASRQGPRLNQETQYF.

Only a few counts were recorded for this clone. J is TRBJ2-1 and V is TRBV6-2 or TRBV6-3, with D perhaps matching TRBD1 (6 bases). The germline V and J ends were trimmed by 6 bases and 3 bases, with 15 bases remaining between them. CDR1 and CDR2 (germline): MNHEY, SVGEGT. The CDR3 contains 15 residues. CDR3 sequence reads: CASSLTGNIYNEQFF. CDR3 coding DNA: TGTGCCAGCAGCCTTACAGGGAATATCTACAATGAGCAGTTCTTC.

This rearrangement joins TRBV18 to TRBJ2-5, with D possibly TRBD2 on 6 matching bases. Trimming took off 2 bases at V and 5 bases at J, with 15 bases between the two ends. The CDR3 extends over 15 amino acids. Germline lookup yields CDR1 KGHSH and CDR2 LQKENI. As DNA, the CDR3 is TGTGCCAGCTCACCATTGGGAGGTCCGGGGGAGACCCAGTACTTC. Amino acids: CASSPLGGPGETQYF.

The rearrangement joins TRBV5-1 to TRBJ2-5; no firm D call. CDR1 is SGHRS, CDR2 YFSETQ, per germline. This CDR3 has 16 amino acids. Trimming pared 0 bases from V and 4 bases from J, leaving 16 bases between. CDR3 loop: CASSLVSGFSRETQYF. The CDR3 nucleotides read TGCGCCAGCAGCTTGGTTTCCGGGTTCAGTCGAGAGACCCAGTACTTC.

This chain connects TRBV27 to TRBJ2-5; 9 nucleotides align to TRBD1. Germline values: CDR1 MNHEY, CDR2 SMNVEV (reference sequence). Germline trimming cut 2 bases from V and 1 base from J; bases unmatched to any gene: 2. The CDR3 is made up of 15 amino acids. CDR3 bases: TGTGCCAGCAGTTTAGGGACAGGGTCCCAAGAGACCCAGTACTTC. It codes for CASSLGTGSQETQYF.

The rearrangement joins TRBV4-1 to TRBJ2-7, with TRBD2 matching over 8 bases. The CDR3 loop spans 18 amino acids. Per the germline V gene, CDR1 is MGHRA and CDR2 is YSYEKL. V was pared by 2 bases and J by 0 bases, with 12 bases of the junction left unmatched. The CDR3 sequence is CASSQYGPGGGSSYEQYF. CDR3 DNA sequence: TGCGCCAGCAGCCAATACGGGCCAGGCGGGGGGAGCTCCTACGAGCAGTACTTC.

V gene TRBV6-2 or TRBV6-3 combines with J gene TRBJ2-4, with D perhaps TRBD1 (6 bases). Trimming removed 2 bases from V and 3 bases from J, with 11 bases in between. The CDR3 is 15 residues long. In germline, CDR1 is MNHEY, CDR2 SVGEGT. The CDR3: CASSYEGVGKNIQYF. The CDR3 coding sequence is TGTGCCAGCAGTTACGAGGGGGTAGGCAAAAACATTCAGTACTTC.